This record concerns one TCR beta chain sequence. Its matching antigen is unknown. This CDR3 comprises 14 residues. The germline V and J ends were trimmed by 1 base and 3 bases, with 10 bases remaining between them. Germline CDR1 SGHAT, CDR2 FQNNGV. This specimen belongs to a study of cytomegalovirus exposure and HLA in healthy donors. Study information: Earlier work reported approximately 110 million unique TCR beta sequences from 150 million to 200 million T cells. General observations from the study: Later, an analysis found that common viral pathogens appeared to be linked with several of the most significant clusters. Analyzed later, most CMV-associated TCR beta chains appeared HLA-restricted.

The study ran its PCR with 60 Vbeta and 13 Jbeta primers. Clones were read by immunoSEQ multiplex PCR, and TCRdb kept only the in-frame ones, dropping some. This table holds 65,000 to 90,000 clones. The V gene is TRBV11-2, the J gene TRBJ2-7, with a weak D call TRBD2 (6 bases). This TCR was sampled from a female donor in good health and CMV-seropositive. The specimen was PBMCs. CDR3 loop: CASSLGYGSYEQYF. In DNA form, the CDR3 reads TGTGCCAGCAGCTTAGGCTACGGGAGCTACGAGCAGTACTTC.